Listed below are T cell receptor beta chains from one sample, sequenced in a study of breast tumors, draining lymph nodes, adjacent tissues. TCRdb re-called the multiplex PCR reads through MiXCR, storing one row per CDR3 protein. Of 20,000 to 25,000 distinct CDR3 sequences in the sample, about 60% were seen once. Sequencing was carried out using breast tumor tissue. These receptors originate from a female donor with breast cancer. Some clones in this sample may be carry-over from other donors' samples. CDR3s include the opening cysteine and the closing phenylalanine or tryptophan. A D gene is named only where the DNA matches it firmly. Clone size appears in some rows only: once, few, many, or a class for an expanded clone.

cdr3_aa cdr3_nt v_call d_call j_call clone_size
CSAWGLAGVGDTQYF TGCAGTGCTTGGGGACTAGCGGGAGTTGGAGATACGCAGTATTTT TRBV20-1 TRBD2 TRBJ2-3 many
CASSVGDHPTGELFF TGTGCCAGCAGCGTCGGTGACCACCCCACCGGGGAGCTGTTTTTT TRBV9 . TRBJ2-2 once
CASSEDGSYSNQPQHF TGTGCCAGCAGTGAAGATGGCAGCTATAGCAATCAGCCCCAGCATTTT TRBV2 . TRBJ1-5 .
CASGPEAGTQYF TGTGCCAGCGGGCCAGAGGCCGGGACCCAGTACTTC TRBV7-9 . TRBJ2-5 .
CVSSNRDAYEQYF TGTGTCAGCAGCAACCGGGACGCCTACGAGCAGTACTTC TRBV3-1 . TRBJ2-7 many
CATGQAANTGELFF TGTGCCACCGGACAGGCTGCGAACACCGGGGAGCTGTTTTTT TRBV6-6 TRBD1 TRBJ2-2 few
CATSDFGDTQYF TGTGCCACCAGTGATTTCGGGGATACGCAGTATTTT TRBV24-1 . TRBJ2-3 .
CSVGTATTDTQYF TGCAGCGTTGGGACAGCCACCACAGATACGCAGTATTTT TRBV29-1 . TRBJ2-3 .
CASSEGGTYTGELFF TGTGCCAGCAGTGAAGGCGGGACCTACACCGGGGAGCTGTTTTTT TRBV6-1 . TRBJ2-2 .
CASSLAETQYF TGTGCCAGCAGCTTAGCCGAGACCCAGTACTTC TRBV11-2 . TRBJ2-5 .
CASSILAGVPRDEQYF TGTGCCAGTAGTATTCTTGCGGGAGTCCCTCGGGACGAGCAGTACTTC TRBV19 TRBD2 TRBJ2-7 .
CASSQDSGGYNEQFF TGCGCCAGCAGCCAAGATAGCGGGGGGTACAATGAGCAGTTCTTC TRBV4-3 TRBD2 TRBJ2-1 medium-sized
CASSLFDSNSPLHF TGCGCCAGCAGCTTGTTTGACAGTAATTCACCCCTCCACTTT TRBV5-1 . TRBJ1-6 medium-sized
CATADGQPSYGYTF TGTGCCACTGCCGATGGACAGCCTTCCTATGGCTACACCTTC TRBV6-1 . TRBJ1-2 many
CASSPAGGTYEQYF TGTGCCAGCAGCCCCGCCGGGGGAACCTACGAGCAGTACTTC TRBV7-2 . TRBJ2-7 medium-sized
CASSVVDSQSTDTQYF TGTGCCAGCAGCGTAGTGGACAGCCAGAGCACAGATACGCAGTATTTT TRBV9 . TRBJ2-3 many
CASSKTGYEQYF TGTGCCAGCAGTAAGACAGGATACGAGCAGTACTTC TRBV2 . TRBJ2-7 .
CSVVLAGATDTQYF TGCAGCGTTGTCCTAGCGGGTGCTACAGATACGCAGTATTTT TRBV29-1 TRBD2 TRBJ2-3 .
CSAIRDGTGEQYF TGCAGTGCTATCCGGGACGGGACCGGCGAGCAGTACTTC TRBV20-1 . TRBJ2-7 .
CASSFSGTGEYEQYF TGCGCCAGCAGCTTCTCCGGGACAGGGGAATACGAGCAGTACTTC TRBV4-3 TRBD1 TRBJ2-7 .
CASSLDRALGGYTF TGTGCCAGCAGCTTAGACAGGGCCCTCGGGGGCTACACCTTC TRBV5-4 TRBD1 TRBJ1-2 .
CASSRSGGSTDTQYF TGTGCTAGCAGTCGTAGCGGGGGTAGCACAGATACGCAGTATTTT TRBV7-7 TRBD2 TRBJ2-3 .
CSARVLGTGISGNTIYF TGCAGTGCTAGAGTCCTGGGCACAGGGATCTCTGGAAACACCATATATTTT TRBV20-1 . TRBJ1-3 .
CASSTGPRQGYTF TGTGCCAGCAGTACCGGACCCAGGCAGGGCTACACCTTC TRBV6-5 . TRBJ1-2 medium-sized
CASSLVGPGNQPQHF TGTGCCAGCTCCCTAGTGGGGCCGGGCAATCAGCCCCAGCATTTT TRBV2 . TRBJ1-5 .
CATQLSGSTGTQYF TGTGCCACCCAACTTAGCGGGAGCACAGGTACGCAGTATTTT TRBV24-1 TRBD2 TRBJ2-3 once
CASRSNREEWNEQFF TGTGCCAGCAGATCAAACAGGGAGGAGTGGAATGAGCAGTTCTTC TRBV2 . TRBJ2-1 .
CASSSHKGPNYGYTF TGTGCCAGCAGCTCCCACAAGGGCCCAAACTATGGCTACACCTTC TRBV5-5 . TRBJ1-2 many
CSAYTGVYNEQFF TGCAGTGCGTATACAGGGGTCTACAATGAGCAGTTCTTC TRBV20-1 TRBD1 TRBJ2-1 medium-sized
CASRRDRNTGELFF TGTGCCAGCCGCCGGGACAGGAACACCGGGGAGCTGTTTTTT TRBV7-3 TRBD1 TRBJ2-2 many
CASSPGGSSYGYTF TGTGCCAGCTCGCCAGGGGGCTCGAGCTATGGCTACACCTTC TRBV6-1 TRBD1 TRBJ1-2 many
CASSHRRGGQETQYF TGTGCCAGCAGCCACCGAAGAGGGGGCCAAGAGACCCAGTACTTC TRBV3-1 . TRBJ2-5 many
CASRGQGFDGYTF TGTGCCAGCAGGGGACAGGGGTTTGATGGCTACACCTTC TRBV2 TRBD1 TRBJ1-2 large
CSARDLGEGETQYF TGCAGTGCTAGAGACTTGGGGGAAGGGGAGACCCAGTACTTC TRBV20-1 . TRBJ2-5 .
CASSSMGGLGGVGYTF TGTGCCAGCAGCTCCATGGGGGGCCTTGGAGGGGTCGGCTACACCTTC TRBV14 . TRBJ1-2 many
CASSLVTGGYGYTF TGCGCCAGCAGCTTGGTTACAGGGGGATATGGCTACACCTTC TRBV5-1 TRBD1 TRBJ1-2 .
CSARYVGRETQYF TGCAGTGCCCGATATGTAGGCAGAGAGACCCAGTACTTC TRBV20-1 . TRBJ2-5 .
CASSGSGTADTGELFF TGTGCCAGCAGTGGCTCCGGGACAGCCGACACCGGGGAGCTGTTTTTT TRBV6-1 TRBD1 TRBJ2-2 many
CASSVSGGNQETQYF TGTGCCAGCAGTGTGAGCGGGGGGAATCAAGAGACCCAGTACTTC TRBV2 TRBD2 TRBJ2-5 many
CASSPRPRTEQYF TGTGCCAGCAGCCCAAGACCCAGGACCGAGCAGTACTTC TRBV3-1 . TRBJ2-7 .
CASSLAPSRGDTQYF TGTGCCAGCAGCTTAGCCCCCTCACGGGGAGATACGCAGTATTTT TRBV7-2 . TRBJ2-3 .
CAITDRVGELFF TGTGCCATCACCGACCGGGTCGGGGAGCTGTTTTTT TRBV10-3 . TRBJ2-2 .
CASSPRGRGLGETQYF TGTGCCAGCAGCCCCCGCGGCAGGGGCTTGGGAGAGACCCAGTACTTC TRBV7-2 . TRBJ2-5 medium-sized
CASKVQGGVTQYF TGTGCCAGCAAAGTACAAGGGGGAGTTACGCAGTATTTT TRBV7-2 . TRBJ2-3 once
CASSQEFLGRANTEAFF TGCGCCAGCAGCCAAGAATTTCTCGGGAGGGCAAACACTGAAGCTTTCTTT TRBV4-3 . TRBJ1-1 many